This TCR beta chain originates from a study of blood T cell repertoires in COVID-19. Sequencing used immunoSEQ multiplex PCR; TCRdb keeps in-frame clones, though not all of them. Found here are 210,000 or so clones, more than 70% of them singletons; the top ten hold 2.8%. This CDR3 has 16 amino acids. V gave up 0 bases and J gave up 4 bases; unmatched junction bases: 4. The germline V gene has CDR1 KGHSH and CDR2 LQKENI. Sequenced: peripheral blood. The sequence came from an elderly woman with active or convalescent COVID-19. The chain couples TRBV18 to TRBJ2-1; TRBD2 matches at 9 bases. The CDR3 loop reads CASSPPISGGYNEQFF. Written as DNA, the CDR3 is TGTGCCAGCTCACCACCGATTAGCGGGGGATACAATGAGCAGTTCTTC.